This T cell receptor (beta chain) was profiled in a study of blood T cell repertoires in COVID-19. Study overall: Acute and convalescent COVID-19 samples came from the United States, Italy and Spain.

Cohort placement rested on clinical history that participants reported themselves. V gave up 3 bases and J gave up 8 bases; unmatched junction bases: 4. This CDR3 contains 12 residues. Germline V gene data show CDR1 as GTSNPN and CDR2 as SVGIG (reference sequence). Assay: immunoSEQ multiplex PCR; the TCRdb copy retains only in-frame clones and omits some. This table holds approximately 220,000 clones, just over 85% found once. The chain carries TRBV30 and TRBJ1-2; 9 bases align to TRBD1. This TCR came from a woman between 35 and 50 years old with acute COVID-19. The sequencing sample was made of PBMCs or T cells enriched from blood (not recorded which). The CDR3 here is CAWRQGAGGYTF. The CDR3 region has the DNA TGTGCCTGGAGACAGGGGGCGGGAGGCTACACCTTC.